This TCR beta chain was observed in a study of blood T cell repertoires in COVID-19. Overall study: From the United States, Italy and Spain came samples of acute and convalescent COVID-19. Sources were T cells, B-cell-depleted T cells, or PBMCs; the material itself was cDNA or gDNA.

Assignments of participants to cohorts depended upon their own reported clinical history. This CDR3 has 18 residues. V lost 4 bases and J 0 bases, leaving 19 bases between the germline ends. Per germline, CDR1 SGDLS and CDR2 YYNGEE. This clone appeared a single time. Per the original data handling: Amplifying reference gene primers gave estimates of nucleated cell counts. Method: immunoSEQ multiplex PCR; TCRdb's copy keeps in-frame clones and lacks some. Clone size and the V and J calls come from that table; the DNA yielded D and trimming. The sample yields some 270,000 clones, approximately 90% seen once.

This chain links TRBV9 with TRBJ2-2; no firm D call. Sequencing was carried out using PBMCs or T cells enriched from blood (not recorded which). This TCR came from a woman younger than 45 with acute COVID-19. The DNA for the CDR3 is TGTGCCAGCAGCCCCCCCATCATAACTACCACGAACACCGGGGAGCTGTTTTTT. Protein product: CASSPPIITTTNTGELFF.